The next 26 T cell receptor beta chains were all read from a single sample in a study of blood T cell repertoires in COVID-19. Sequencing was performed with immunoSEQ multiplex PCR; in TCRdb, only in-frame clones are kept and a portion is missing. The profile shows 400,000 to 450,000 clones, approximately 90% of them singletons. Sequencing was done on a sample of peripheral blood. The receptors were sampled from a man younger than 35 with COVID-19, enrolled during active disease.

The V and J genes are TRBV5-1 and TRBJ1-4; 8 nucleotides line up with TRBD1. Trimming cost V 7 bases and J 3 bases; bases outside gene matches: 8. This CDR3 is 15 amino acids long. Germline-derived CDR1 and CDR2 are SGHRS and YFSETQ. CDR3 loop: CASQPQGAANEKLFF. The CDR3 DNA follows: TGCGCCAGCCAGCCCCAGGGGGCAGCTAATGAAAAACTGTTTTTT. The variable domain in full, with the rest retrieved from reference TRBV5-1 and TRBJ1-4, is KAGVTQTPRYLIKTRGQQVTLSCSPISGHRSVSWYQQTPGQGLQFLFEYFSETQRNKGNFPGRFSGRQFSNSRSEMNVSTLELGDSALYLCASQPQGAANEKLFFGSGTQLSVL.

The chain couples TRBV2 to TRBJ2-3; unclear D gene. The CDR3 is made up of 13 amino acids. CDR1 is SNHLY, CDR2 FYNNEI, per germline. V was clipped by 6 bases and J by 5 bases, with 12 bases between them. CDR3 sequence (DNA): TGTGCCAGCAGCTGGTCAGATGTAGATACGCAGTATTTT. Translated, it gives CASSWSDVDTQYF.

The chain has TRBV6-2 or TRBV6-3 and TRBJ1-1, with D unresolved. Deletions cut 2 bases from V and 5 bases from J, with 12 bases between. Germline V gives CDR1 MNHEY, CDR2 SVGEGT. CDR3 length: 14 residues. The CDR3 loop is CASSYKRGETEAFF. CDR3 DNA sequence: TGTGCCAGCAGTTACAAGCGGGGAGAGACTGAAGCTTTCTTT.

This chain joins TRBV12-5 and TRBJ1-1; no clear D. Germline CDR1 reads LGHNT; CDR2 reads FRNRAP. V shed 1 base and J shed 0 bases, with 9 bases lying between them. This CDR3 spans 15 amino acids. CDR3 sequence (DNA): TGTGCTAGTGGTTTGGAACAGATGGTGAACACTGAAGCTTTCTTT. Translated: CASGLEQMVNTEAFF.

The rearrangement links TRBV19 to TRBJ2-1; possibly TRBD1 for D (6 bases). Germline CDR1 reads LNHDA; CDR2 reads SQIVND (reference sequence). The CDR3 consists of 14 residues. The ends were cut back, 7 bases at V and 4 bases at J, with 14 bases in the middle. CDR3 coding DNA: TGTGCCAGTATGAGGGGGACGGGTTACAATGAGCAGTTCTTC. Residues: CASMRGTGYNEQFF.

For the CDR3, the DNA is TGCGCCAGCAGCTTAGTTACAGGGGGTCCTAGCTCCTACAATGAGCAGTTCTTC. Translation: CASSLVTGGPSSYNEQFF. This chain uses TRBV5-1 with TRBJ2-1; 8 bases are a match to TRBD1. The germline V gene encodes CDR1 SGHRS and CDR2 YFSETQ. The CDR3 is 18 amino acids. With 2 bases clipped from V and 0 bases from J, the junction kept 10 bases outside the gene matches. The entire variable domain, with the rest obtained from reference TRBV5-1 and TRBJ2-1, is as follows: KAGVTQTPRYLIKTRGQQVTLSCSPISGHRSVSWYQQTPGQGLQFLFEYFSETQRNKGNFPGRFSGRQFSNSRSEMNVSTLELGDSALYLCASSLVTGGPSSYNEQFFGPGTRLTVL.

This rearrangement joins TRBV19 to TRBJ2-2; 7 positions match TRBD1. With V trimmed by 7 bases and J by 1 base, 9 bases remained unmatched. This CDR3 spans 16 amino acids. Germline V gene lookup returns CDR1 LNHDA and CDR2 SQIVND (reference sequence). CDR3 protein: CASTFDRALNTGELFF. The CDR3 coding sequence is TGTGCCAGTACCTTCGACAGGGCCTTGAACACCGGGGAGCTGTTTTTT.

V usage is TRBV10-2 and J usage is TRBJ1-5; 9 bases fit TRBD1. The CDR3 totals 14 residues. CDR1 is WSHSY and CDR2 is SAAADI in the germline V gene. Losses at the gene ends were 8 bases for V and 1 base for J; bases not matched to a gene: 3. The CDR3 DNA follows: TGCGCCAGCCGACAGGGGGGCAGCAATCAGCCCCAGCATTTT. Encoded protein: CASRQGGSNQPQHF.

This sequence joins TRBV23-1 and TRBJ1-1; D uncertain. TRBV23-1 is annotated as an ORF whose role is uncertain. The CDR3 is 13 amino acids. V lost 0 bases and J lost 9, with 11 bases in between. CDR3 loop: CASSQSRNDKAFF. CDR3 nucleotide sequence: TGCGCCAGCAGTCAATCGCGGAACGATAAAGCTTTCTTT.

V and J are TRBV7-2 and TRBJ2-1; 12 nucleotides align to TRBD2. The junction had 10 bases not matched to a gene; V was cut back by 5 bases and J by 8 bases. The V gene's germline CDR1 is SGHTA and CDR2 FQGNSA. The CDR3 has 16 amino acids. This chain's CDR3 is CASSPLLLAGGDEQFF. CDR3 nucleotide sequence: TGTGCCAGCAGCCCTCTACTCCTAGCGGGAGGGGATGAGCAGTTCTTC.

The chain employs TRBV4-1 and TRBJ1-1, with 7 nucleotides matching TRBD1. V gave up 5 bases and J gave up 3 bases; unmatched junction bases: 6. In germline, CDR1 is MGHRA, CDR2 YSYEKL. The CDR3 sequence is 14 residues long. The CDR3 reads CASSTGAGDTEAFF. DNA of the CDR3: TGCGCCAGCAGCACAGGGGCTGGGGACACTGAAGCTTTCTTT.

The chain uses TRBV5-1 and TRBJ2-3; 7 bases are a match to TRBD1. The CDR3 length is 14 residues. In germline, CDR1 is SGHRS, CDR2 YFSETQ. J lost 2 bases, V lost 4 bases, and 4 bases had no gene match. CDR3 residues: CASSPGQATDTQYF. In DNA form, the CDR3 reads TGCGCCAGCAGCCCCGGACAGGCCACAGATACGCAGTATTTT. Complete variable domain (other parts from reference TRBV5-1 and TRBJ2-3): KAGVTQTPRYLIKTRGQQVTLSCSPISGHRSVSWYQQTPGQGLQFLFEYFSETQRNKGNFPGRFSGRQFSNSRSEMNVSTLELGDSALYLCASSPGQATDTQYFGPGTRLTVL.

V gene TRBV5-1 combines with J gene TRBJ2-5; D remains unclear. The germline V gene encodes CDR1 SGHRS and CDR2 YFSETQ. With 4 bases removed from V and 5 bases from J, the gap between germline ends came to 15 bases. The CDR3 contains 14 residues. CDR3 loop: CASSPLGSRETQYF. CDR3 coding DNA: TGCGCCAGCAGCCCACTCGGTAGCCGTGAGACCCAGTACTTC.

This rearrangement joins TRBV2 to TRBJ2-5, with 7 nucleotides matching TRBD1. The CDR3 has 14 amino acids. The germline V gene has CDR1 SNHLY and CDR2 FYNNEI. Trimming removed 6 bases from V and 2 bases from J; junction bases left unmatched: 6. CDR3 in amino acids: CASRHPGQQETQYF. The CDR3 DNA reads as TGTGCCAGCAGACACCCGGGACAGCAAGAGACCCAGTACTTC.

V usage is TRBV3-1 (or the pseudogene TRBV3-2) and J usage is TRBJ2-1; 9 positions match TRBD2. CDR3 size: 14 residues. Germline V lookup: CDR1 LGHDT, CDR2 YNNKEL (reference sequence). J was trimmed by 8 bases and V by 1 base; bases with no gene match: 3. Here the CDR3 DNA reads TGTGCCAGCAGCCAAGGGACTAGCGAAGATGAGCAGTTCTTC. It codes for CASSQGTSEDEQFF.

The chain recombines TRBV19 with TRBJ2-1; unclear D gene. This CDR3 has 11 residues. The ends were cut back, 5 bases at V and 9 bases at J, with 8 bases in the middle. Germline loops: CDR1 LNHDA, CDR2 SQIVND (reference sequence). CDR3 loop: CASSFGAEQFF. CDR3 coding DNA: TGTGCCAGTAGTTTTGGAGCTGAGCAGTTCTTC. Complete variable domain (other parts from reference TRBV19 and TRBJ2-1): DGGITQSPKYLFRKEGQNVTLSCEQNLNHDAMYWYRQDPGQGLRLIYYSQIVNDFQKGDIAEGYSVSREKKESFPLTVTSAQKNPTAFYLCASSFGAEQFFGPGTRLTVL.

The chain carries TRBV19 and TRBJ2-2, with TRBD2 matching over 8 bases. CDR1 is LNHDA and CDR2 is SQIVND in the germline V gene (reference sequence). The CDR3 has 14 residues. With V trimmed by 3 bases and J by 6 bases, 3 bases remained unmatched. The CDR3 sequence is CASSMGLGSGELFF. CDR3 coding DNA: TGTGCCAGTAGTATGGGACTAGGGTCCGGGGAGCTGTTTTTT. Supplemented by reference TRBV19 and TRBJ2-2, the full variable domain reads DGGITQSPKYLFRKEGQNVTLSCEQNLNHDAMYWYRQDPGQGLRLIYYSQIVNDFQKGDIAEGYSVSREKKESFPLTVTSAQKNPTAFYLCASSMGLGSGELFFGEGSRLTVL.

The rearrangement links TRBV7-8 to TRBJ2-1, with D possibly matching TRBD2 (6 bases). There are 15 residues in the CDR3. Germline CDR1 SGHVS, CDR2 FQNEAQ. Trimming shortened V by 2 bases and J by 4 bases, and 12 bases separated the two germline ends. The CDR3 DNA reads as TGTGCCAGCAGCTTACTAGCGTCGGCATACAATGAGCAGTTCTTC. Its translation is CASSLLASAYNEQFF.

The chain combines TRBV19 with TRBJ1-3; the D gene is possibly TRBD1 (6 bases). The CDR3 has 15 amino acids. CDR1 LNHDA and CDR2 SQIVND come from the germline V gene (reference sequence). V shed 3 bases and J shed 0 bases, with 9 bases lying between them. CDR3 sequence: CASSITGTSGNTIYF. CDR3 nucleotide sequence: TGTGCCAGTAGTATCACAGGGACCTCTGGAAACACCATATATTTT.

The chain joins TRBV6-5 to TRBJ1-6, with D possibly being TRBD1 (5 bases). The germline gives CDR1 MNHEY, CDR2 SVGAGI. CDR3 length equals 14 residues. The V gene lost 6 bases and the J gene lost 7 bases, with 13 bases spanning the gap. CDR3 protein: CASREGWENSPLHF. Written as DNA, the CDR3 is TGTGCCAGCAGGGAGGGGTGGGAGAATTCACCCCTCCACTTT.

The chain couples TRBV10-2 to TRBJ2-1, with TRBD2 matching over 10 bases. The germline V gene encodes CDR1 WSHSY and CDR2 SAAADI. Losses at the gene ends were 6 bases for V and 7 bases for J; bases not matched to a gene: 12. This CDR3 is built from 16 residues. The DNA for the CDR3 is TGCGCCAGCAGCTTAGCGGGAGGACCCTTTGGGAATGAGCAGTTCTTC. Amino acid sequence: CASSLAGGPFGNEQFF.

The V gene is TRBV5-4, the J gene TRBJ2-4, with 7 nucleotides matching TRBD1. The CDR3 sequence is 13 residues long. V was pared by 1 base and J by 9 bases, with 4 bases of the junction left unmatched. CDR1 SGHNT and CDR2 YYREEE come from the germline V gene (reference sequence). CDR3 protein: CASSLKGAGIQYF. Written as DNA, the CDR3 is TGTGCCAGCAGCTTGAAGGGGGCGGGCATTCAGTACTTC. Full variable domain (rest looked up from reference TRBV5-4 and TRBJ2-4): ETGVTQSPTHLIKTRGQQVTLRCSSQSGHNTVSWYQQALGQGPQFIFQYYREEENGRGNFPPRFSGLQFPNYSSELNVNALELDDSALYLCASSLKGAGIQYFGAGTRLSVL.

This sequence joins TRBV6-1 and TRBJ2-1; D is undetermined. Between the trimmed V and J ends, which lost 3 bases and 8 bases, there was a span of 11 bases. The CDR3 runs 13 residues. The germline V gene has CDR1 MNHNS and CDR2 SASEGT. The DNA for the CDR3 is TGTGCCAGCAGTGAGGGCCCTCGATATGAGCAGTTCTTC. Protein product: CASSEGPRYEQFF.

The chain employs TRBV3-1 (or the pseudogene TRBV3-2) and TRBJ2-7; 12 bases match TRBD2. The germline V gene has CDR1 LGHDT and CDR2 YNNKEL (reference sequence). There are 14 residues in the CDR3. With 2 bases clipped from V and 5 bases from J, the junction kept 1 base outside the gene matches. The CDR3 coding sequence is TGTGCCAGCAGCCAAAGGACTAGCGGGGACGAGCAGTACTTC. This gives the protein CASSQRTSGDEQYF.

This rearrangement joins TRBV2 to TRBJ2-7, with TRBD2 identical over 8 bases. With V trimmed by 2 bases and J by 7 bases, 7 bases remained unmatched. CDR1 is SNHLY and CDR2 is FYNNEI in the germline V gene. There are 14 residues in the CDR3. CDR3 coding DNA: TGTGCCAGCAGTGAATTGGGGGGACTAGGGGAGCAGTACTTC. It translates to CASSELGGLGEQYF.

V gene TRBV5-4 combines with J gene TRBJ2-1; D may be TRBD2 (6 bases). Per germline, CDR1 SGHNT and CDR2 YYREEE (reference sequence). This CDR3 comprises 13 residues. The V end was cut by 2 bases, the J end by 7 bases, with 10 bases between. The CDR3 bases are TGTGCCAGCAGCTTAGGCGGGGCGAATGAGCAGTTCTTC. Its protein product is CASSLGGANEQFF.